This T cell receptor beta chain came from a study of T cell changes during pregnancy in multiple sclerosis. This clone was recorded only once. Germline V CDR1 and CDR2: SQVTM, ANQGSEA. The CDR3 sequence is 13 residues long. V lost 6 bases, J lost 3 bases, and 14 bases lay in between. Measured with immunoSEQ multiplex PCR; TCRdb has only the in-frame clones, and not every one. The sample carries 55,000 to 65,000 clones, about 88% recorded once. This chain connects TRBV29-1 to TRBJ1-2; D is possibly TRBD1 (6 bases). The sequences come from peripheral blood, collected in the first trimester of pregnancy. The sequence was collected from a female donor in good health, enrolled as a control in a pregnancy study. The CDR3: CSVSGEGDYGYTF. The CDR3 DNA reads TGCAGCGTATCAGGGGAAGGGGACTATGGCTACACCTTC.